The sequence of this TCR beta chain was determined in a study of blood T cell repertoires in COVID-19. About the study: COVID-19 samples from acute and convalescent phases originated in the United States, Italy and Spain.

The CDR3 has 16 residues. Germline-derived CDR1 and CDR2 are SGHKS and YYEKEE (reference sequence). The V segment lost 5 bases and the J segment 6 bases; nucleotides outside the gene matches: 15. Using immunoSEQ multiplex PCR, the repertoire was profiled, and TCRdb retains in-frame clones only, with some absent. The sample consists of under 200,000 clones, around 89% of them appearing once. The TCR comes from a man in his fifties or sixties who had recovered from COVID-19. Sequenced: peripheral blood. The chain uses TRBV5-5 and TRBJ2-7; 9 bases agree with TRBD2. The CDR3 region has the DNA TGTGCCAGCAGGCCCGGTCTAGCGGGACGGAGGGGCGAGCAGTACTTC. Residues: CASRPGLAGRRGEQYF. Variable domain in full (rest from reference TRBV5-5 and TRBJ2-7): DAGVTQSPTHLIKTRGQQVTLRCSPISGHKSVSWYQQVLGQGPQFIFQYYEKEERGRGNFPDRFSARQFPNYSSELNVNALLLGDSALYLCASRPGLAGRRGEQYFGPGTRLTVT.